This TCR beta chain was identified in a study of T cells in narcolepsy. The wider study: Healthy controls were enrolled alongside patients with narcolepsy type 1 or type 2.

A note on this clone: Its antigen is unidentified.

Overall study findings and caveats: In some patient and control memory CD4+ samples, autoreactive clones were absent. Healthy controls reportedly lacked the autoreactive clonotypes serially found in patients' blood.

Using immunoSEQ multiplex PCR, the repertoire was profiled, and TCRdb retains in-frame clones only, with some absent. Of 32,000 or so clones listed, under 85% are singletons. The CDR3 is 13 amino acids. V lost 4 bases and J lost 6, with 12 bases in between. Germline V gene sequence: CDR1 SGHTA, CDR2 FQGNSA. This chain joins TRBV7-2 and TRBJ1-2, with unresolved D. The source is a human donor with narcolepsy. The sample consisted of CD45RA- memory CD4+ T cells from PBMCs. The chain's CDR3 is CASSSALGNGYTF. The CDR3 coding sequence is TGTGCCAGCAGCTCGGCTCTTGGGAATGGCTACACCTTC.